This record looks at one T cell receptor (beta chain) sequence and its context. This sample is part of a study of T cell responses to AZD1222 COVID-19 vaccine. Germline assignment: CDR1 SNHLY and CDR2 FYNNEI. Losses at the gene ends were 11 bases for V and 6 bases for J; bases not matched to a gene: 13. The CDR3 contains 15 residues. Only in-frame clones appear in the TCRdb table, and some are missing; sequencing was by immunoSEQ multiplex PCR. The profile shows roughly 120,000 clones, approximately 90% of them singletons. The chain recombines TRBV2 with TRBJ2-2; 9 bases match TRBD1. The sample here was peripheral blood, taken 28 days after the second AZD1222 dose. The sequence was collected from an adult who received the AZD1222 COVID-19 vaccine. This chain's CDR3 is CAGDPGQGDSGELFF. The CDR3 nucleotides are TGTGCCGGGGACCCGGGACAGGGAGATTCCGGGGAGCTGTTTTTT.